A selection of T cell receptor beta chains follows, all from one sample in a study of shared clonotypes between healthy human individuals. TCRdb's table, derived via immunoSEQ multiplex PCR, lists solely in-frame clones and lacks some. The sample shows 1.6 million or so clones, roughly 96% of them seen only once. The sample consisted of naive CD4+ T cells sorted from blood. These TCRs come from a man aged 25-40 years in good health. CDR3s include the opening cysteine and the closing phenylalanine or tryptophan. D genes are given only for firm matches. The size of a clone is reported for some rows only, either as once, few or many, or as a class for expanded clones.

J,V,size,D,length,DNA,CDR3
TRBJ1-5,TRBV28,.,TRBD1,15,TGTGCCAGCAGTGAGGGGGCTCGGCTAACTCAGCCCCAGCATTTT,CASSEGARLTQPQHF
TRBJ1-5,TRBV19,.,.,14,TGTGCCAGTAGTATAGTATCGCAGGGCCAGCCCCAGCATTTT,CASSIVSQGQPQHF
TRBJ2-1,TRBV2,.,.,13,TGTGCCAGCAGGCCCGGGAGTTACAATGAGCAGTTCTTC,CASRPGSYNEQFF
TRBJ2-7,TRBV6-5,.,.,15,TGTGCCACAAGGGCCGGGGCTACCCCGAACTACGAGCAGTACTTC,CATRAGATPNYEQYF
TRBJ2-3,TRBV7-9,.,TRBD2,16,TGTGCCAGCAGCTTATTAGCGGGCCTGAGCACAGATACGCAGTATTTT,CASSLLAGLSTDTQYF
TRBJ2-6,TRBV28,.,.,14,TGTGCCAGCAGTTTAGGGGCTGGGGCCAACGTCCTGACTTTC,CASSLGAGANVLTF
TRBJ2-1,TRBV7-7,.,TRBD2,15,TGTGCCAGCAGCTTAGCCCCTTGGGGGGGCAATGAGCAGTTCTTC,CASSLAPWGGNEQFF
TRBJ2-1,TRBV21-1,.,.,14,TGTGCCAACCGGGGACAGGGTGGCTACAATGAGCAGTTCTTC,CANRGQGGYNEQFF
TRBJ2-1,TRBV6-1,.,TRBD2,16,TGTGCCAGCAGTGAAGCGGTCCGGGAGGGCCACAATGAGCAGTTCTTC,CASSEAVREGHNEQFF
TRBJ2-1,TRBV7-2,.,TRBD2,15,TGTGCCAGCAGCTTTGGACTAGCGGGAGTCGGTGAGCAGTTCTTC,CASSFGLAGVGEQFF
TRBJ2-3,TRBV18,.,TRBD2,16,TGTGCCAGCTCCCCCGGACTAGCGGGAATCACAGATACGCAGTATTTT,CASSPGLAGITDTQYF
TRBJ2-5,TRBV7-9,.,.,15,TGTGCCAGCAGCCAGGCGCTTGAGGCGGGGGAGACCCAGTACTTC,CASSQALEAGETQYF
TRBJ1-1,TRBV5-1,.,.,15,TGCGCCAGCAGCTTGTGGGGGGCCGTAGCGACTGAAGCTTTCTTT,CASSLWGAVATEAFF
TRBJ2-3,TRBV4-1,once,.,14,TGCGCCAGCAGCCAAGATGGGGTAACAGATACGCAGTATTTT,CASSQDGVTDTQYF
TRBJ2-3,TRBV19,once,TRBD2,17,TGTGCCAGTAGTCCACCCCTACTAGCGGGAGAGGCAGATACGCAGTATTTT,CASSPPLLAGEADTQYF
TRBJ2-3,TRBV2,.,.,14,TGTGCCAGCAGTGAAGCCGCTGGGACTTCTGCGCAGTATTTT,CASSEAAGTSAQYF
TRBJ1-5,TRBV7-9,few,.,15,TGTGCCAGCAGCTTAAGTGGGGCTAGCAATCAGCCCCAGCATTTT,CASSLSGASNQPQHF
TRBJ2-7,TRBV6-5,.,.,15,TGTGCCAGCAGTTACTCTCGGGACAAGACCTACGAGCAGTACTTC,CASSYSRDKTYEQYF
TRBJ2-6,TRBV7-2,.,TRBD2,18,TGTGCCAGCAGCTTCGGACTAGCGGGAAAATCTGGGGCCAACGTCCTGACTTTC,CASSFGLAGKSGANVLTF
TRBJ1-1,TRBV7-8,.,.,13,TGTGCCAGCAGCTTACGGCTGAACACTGAAGCTTTCTTT,CASSLRLNTEAFF
TRBJ1-1,TRBV30,.,TRBD1,13,TGTGCCTGGACGGCAGGGGGCTATTCTGAAGCTTTCTTT,CAWTAGGYSEAFF
TRBJ1-1,TRBV5-4,.,.,14,TGTGCCAGCAGCCGTCCCTTTTCGGACACTGAAGCTTTCTTT,CASSRPFSDTEAFF
TRBJ1-3,TRBV9,.,.,15,TGTGCCAGCAGCGTAGGCTCGACATCTGGAAACACCATATATTTT,CASSVGSTSGNTIYF
TRBJ1-2,TRBV6-1,.,.,15,TGTGCCAGCAGTGCCACAACACGACCACACTATGGCTACACCTTC,CASSATTRPHYGYTF
TRBJ2-1,TRBV6-5,.,.,13,TGTGCCAGCAAGGGGGGAGGGGCCCGTGAGCAGTTCTTC,CASKGGGAREQFF
TRBJ2-7,TRBV18,.,.,14,TGTGCCAGCTCACCAATCGATTCCGCGGGCGAGCAGTACTTC,CASSPIDSAGEQYF
TRBJ1-5,TRBV18,.,.,16,TGTGCCAGCTCACTTTCTATCGGGGGGCTAAATCAGCCCCAGCATTTT,CASSLSIGGLNQPQHF
TRBJ2-7,TRBV6-1,.,.,12,TGTGCCAGCCTTCCCGACTCCTACGAGCAGTACTTC,CASLPDSYEQYF
TRBJ2-2,TRBV9,.,.,14,TGTGCCAGCAGGGCGTACCCAAACACCGGGGAGCTGTTTTTT,CASRAYPNTGELFF
TRBJ1-5,TRBV28,.,TRBD1,16,TGTGCCAGCAGGACAGGGGGCCTATATAGCAATCAGCCCCAGCATTTT,CASRTGGLYSNQPQHF
TRBJ2-1,TRBV7-2,.,.,15,TGTGCCAGCAGCTTAAGTAGCGGTAGAAACAATGAGCAGTTCTTC,CASSLSSGRNNEQFF
TRBJ2-7,TRBV7-8,.,.,15,TGTGCCAGCAGCCCTCGGTTGGGAAGCTCCTACGAGCGGTACTTC,CASSPRLGSSYERYF
TRBJ2-7,TRBV6-5,.,.,15,TGTGCCAGCACCGGCTGGCAGGGCCTTTCGGGCGAGCAGTACTTC,CASTGWQGLSGEQYF
TRBJ2-6,TRBV5-1,once,.,15,TGCGCCAGCAGCTTGGATCCCTCTGGGGCCAACGTCCTGACTTTC,CASSLDPSGANVLTF
TRBJ1-1,TRBV5-1,.,.,13,TGCGCCAGCAGCTTCGGAGGGGGCACTGAAGCTTTCTTT,CASSFGGGTEAFF
TRBJ1-4,TRBV10-3,.,TRBD1,15,TGTGCCATCAGTGACGGACAGGGGACTAATGAAAAACTGTTTTTT,CAISDGQGTNEKLFF
TRBJ1-1,TRBV9,.,.,15,TGTGCCAGCAGCGTAGGGGGAACAGGGTCCACTGAAGCTTTCTTT,CASSVGGTGSTEAFF
TRBJ2-3,TRBV5-1,.,.,13,TGCGCCAGCGCGACCCGAGGGGGAGATACGCAGTATTTT,CASATRGGDTQYF
TRBJ2-5,TRBV5-4,.,.,16,TGTGCCAGCAGCAAATCCGGTCTACCGATCCAAGAGACCCAGTACTTC,CASSKSGLPIQETQYF
TRBJ2-7,TRBV7-9,.,TRBD2,17,TGTGCCAGCAGCTTGGACATAAGCGGGAGTGGGTCCTACGAGCAGTACTTC,CASSLDISGSGSYEQYF